Below, 29 T cell receptor beta chains from the same sample are listed, as sequenced in a study of tumor-infiltrating lymphocytes in primary liver carcinoma. Unsorted whole blood served as the source of blood RNA, and germline DNA was extracted as well. A constant-region primer served to make TCR beta cDNA from around 540 ng total RNA. Investigators got TCR beta libraries out of three nested multiplex PCR rounds, done with slightly modified ARM-PCR. Researchers ran the first two PCR rounds for ten to eleven cycles each with TRBV1-TRBV30 forward primers and a C-beta reverse primer. Each CDR3 protein is one row after TCRdb ran MiXCR on the multiplex PCR reads. The data hold approximately 340,000 distinct CDR3 sequences, with approximately 65% observed a single time. The specimen sequenced was peripheral blood. All receptors derive from a man in his forties with primary liver carcinoma and hepatitis B virus infection.

This clonotype was found many times. The chain carries TRBV12-3 or TRBV12-4 and TRBJ2-2; no clear D gene. This CDR3 contains 12 residues. Trimming shortened V by 7 bases and J by 3 bases, and 6 bases separated the two germline ends. CDR3: CASNRYTGELFF. The CDR3 region has the DNA TGTGCCAGCAACCGGTACACCGGGGAGCTGTTTTTT.

The sample holds many counts of this clonotype. The chain couples TRBV6-6 to TRBJ1-4, with no clear D. Germline CDR1 reads MNHNY; CDR2 reads SVGAGI (reference sequence). This CDR3 spans 17 amino acids. With 7 bases removed from V and 3 bases from J, the gap between germline ends came to 21 bases. CDR3 sequence: CASTPGLGSSSNEKLFF. DNA for the CDR3: TGTGCCAGCACCCCTGGGTTAGGCAGTTCTTCTAATGAAAAACTGTTTTTT.

Note on this clonotype: This is likely a read error, given that the CDR3 carries no conserved phenylalanine or tryptophan at its end. The V gene is TRBV5-4, the J gene TRBJ2-5; no firm D call. Germline V gene sequence: CDR1 SGHNT, CDR2 YYREEE (reference sequence). This CDR3 is 14 amino acids long. V lost 1 base, J lost 5 bases, and 12 bases lay in between. The DNA for the CDR3 is TGTGCCAGCAGCTTGCGTAGGGCAGGCGAGACCCAGTACCTC. Protein sequence: CASSLRRAGETQYL.

The CDR3 coding sequence is TGTGCCAGCAGCGCACAGAGAGGGGCCAACGTCCTGACTTTC. Encoded protein: CASSAQRGANVLTF. The rearrangement uses TRBV28 and TRBJ2-6, with D hard to call. From germline, CDR1 is MDHEN and CDR2 SYDVKM. The CDR3 contains 14 residues. With 6 bases removed from V and 4 bases from J, the gap between germline ends came to 10 bases. Combining the CDR3 with reference TRBV28 and TRBJ2-6 gives the whole variable domain DVKVTQSSRYLVKRTGEKVFLECVQDMDHENMFWYRQDPGLGLRLIYFSYDVKMKEKGDIPEGYSVSREKKERFSLILESASTNQTSMYLCASSAQRGANVLTFGAGSRLTVL.

Notes on this clonotype: One end of the junction varies from germline; a read error may be responsible. The chain combines TRBV11-2 with TRBJ1-1, with D unclear. CDR1 SGHAT and CDR2 FQNNGV come from the germline V gene. This CDR3 region has 12 residues. Here the CDR3 DNA reads TGTGCCAGCAGCCCCACTGTCACTGAAGCCTTCTTT. Translation: CASSPTVTEAFF.

This sequence joins TRBV6-5 and TRBJ1-1; D is ambiguous. The CDR3 extends over 13 amino acids. V lost 2 bases to trimming and J lost 0 bases, with 4 bases between them. Germline-derived CDR1 and CDR2 are MNHEY and SVGAGI. CDR3 sequence reads: CASSYGMNTEAFF. CDR3 nucleotide sequence: TGTGCCAGCAGTTACGGTATGAACACTGAAGCTTTCTTT.

In this sample, this clonotype turned up once. A much larger clone differs from this one at a single base, so this may be a read error. V usage is TRBV6-2 or TRBV6-3 and J usage is TRBJ1-5; D unclear. Trimming took off 6 bases at V and 0 bases at J, with 6 bases between the two ends. Per the germline V gene, CDR1 is MNHEY and CDR2 is SVGEGT. CDR3 length: 13 amino acids. As DNA, the CDR3 is TGTGCCAGCAGCCCATGTAGCAATCAGCCCCAGCATTTT. It codes for CASSPCSNQPQHF.

This clonotype was found a few times. The chain recombines TRBV18 with TRBJ2-3; D is uncertain. The CDR3 has 13 residues. Germline V gives CDR1 KGHSH, CDR2 LQKENI. Trimming pared 3 bases from V and 10 bases from J, leaving 14 bases between. The CDR3 DNA is TGTGCCAGCTCACCTCCCCCACCGGATTCGCAGTATTTT. This codes for CASSPPPPDSQYF.

This clonotype was recorded a few times. The genes are TRBV6-1 and TRBJ1-1; no reliable D call. This CDR3 is built from 12 residues. Looked up from germline, CDR1 is MNHNS and CDR2 is SASEGT. Trimming shortened V by 6 bases and J by 6 bases, and 11 bases separated the two germline ends. CDR3 loop: CASRSPGAEAFF. CDR3 bases: TGTGCCAGCAGGTCCCCGGGTGCTGAAGCTTTCTTT.

As to this clonotype: The conserved phenylalanine or tryptophan normally closing the CDR3 is absent here, so this likely arose from a read error. The V gene is TRBV11-1, the J gene TRBJ2-1; TRBD2 matches 8 bases. Germline CDR1 and CDR2: SGHAT and FQDESV (reference sequence). J gave up 1 base and V 4 bases, and 3 bases lay outside the gene matches. The CDR3 is made up of 15 amino acids. The CDR3 region has the DNA TGTGCCAGCAGCTCGAGCGGGAGTTCCTACAATGAGCAGTTCCTC. Its translation is CASSSSGSSYNEQFL.

Notes on this clonotype: The final CDR3 position lacks the conserved phenylalanine or tryptophan, pointing to a likely read error. The CDR3 DNA is TGTGCCAGCAGCAAGGACAGGGAGCAGTTCTTA. Translation gives CASSKDREQFL. The chain has TRBV6-2 or TRBV6-3 and TRBJ2-1; 7 bases map to TRBD1. CDR1 and CDR2 from the germline V gene are MNHEY and SVGEGT. The V gene end was trimmed by 6 bases and the J gene end by 10 bases; junction bases not matched to a gene: 3. The CDR3 is made up of 11 amino acids.

Concerning this clonotype: The junction differs from germline at one of its ends, possibly a read error. The chain couples TRBV11-2 to TRBJ2-7, with D perhaps given as TRBD1 or TRBD2 (7 bases each). Germline assignment: CDR1 SGHAT and CDR2 FQNNGV. This CDR3 contains 16 residues. The DNA for the CDR3 is TGTGCCAACAGCTTAGCCAGGGGGGGGGATCCCTACGAGCAGTACTTC. It encodes CANSLARGGDPYEQYF.

CDR3 protein: CASSRGRARVFTEAFF. The CDR3, as DNA: TGTGCCAGCAGCCGAGGTAGAGCAAGGGTCTTCACTGAAGCTTTCTTT. The V gene is TRBV11-2, the J gene TRBJ1-1; D gene unclear. This CDR3 is built from 16 residues. The germline gives CDR1 SGHAT, CDR2 FQNNGV. V was trimmed by 5 bases and J by 4 bases, leaving 20 bases between them.

On this clonotype: A much larger clone lies a single base off, so this may be a read error. As DNA, the CDR3 is TGCGCCAGCAGCTTACATGGGGAAGAGACCCAGTACTTC. It specifies CASSLHGEETQYF. The chain is built from TRBV5-1 and TRBJ2-5; D call uncertain. The CDR3 runs 13 residues. Germline loops: CDR1 SGHRS, CDR2 YFSETQ. Trimming took off 2 bases at V and 3 bases at J, with 8 bases between the two ends.

Remarks on this clonotype: This may be a read error, as it is one base from a much larger clone. The chain joins TRBV6-5 to TRBJ1-2; maybe TRBD1 (6 bases). The CDR3 length is 15 residues. Trimming shortened V by 2 bases and J by 9 bases, and 19 bases separated the two germline ends. CDR1 MNHEY and CDR2 SVGAGI come from the germline V gene. The CDR3 DNA follows: TGTGCCAGCAGTTACAGTTTGCCAGGGGTGAATAGCTACACCTTC. Residues: CASSYSLPGVNSYTF.

Points on this clonotype: Just one base apart from a much larger clone, this may be a read error. The CDR3 nucleotides read TGTGCCATCAGTGCCGAAAAGGACGTTTATTCACCCCTCCACTTT. This gives the protein CAISAEKDVYSPLHF. V and J are TRBV10-3 and TRBJ1-6, with unresolved D. The V gene's germline CDR1 is ENHRY and CDR2 SYGVKD. This CDR3 contains 15 residues. The V end was cut by 4 bases, the J end by 8 bases, with 15 bases between.

The chain couples TRBV30 to TRBJ1-1, with unresolved D. Germline V gene data show CDR1 as GTSNPN and CDR2 as SVGIG (reference sequence). The CDR3 runs to 12 residues. With 2 bases removed from V and 10 bases from J, the gap between germline ends came to 14 bases. CDR3 amino acids: CAWSQGSTPAFF. CDR3 nucleotides: TGTGCCTGGAGTCAAGGTTCCACTCCAGCTTTCTTT. Drawing the rest from reference TRBV30 and TRBJ1-1, the complete variable domain is SQTIHQWPATLVQPVGSPLSLECTVEGTSNPNLYWYRQAAGRGLQLLFYSVGIGQISSEVPQNLSASRPQDRQFILSSKKLLLSDSGFYLCAWSQGSTPAFFGQGTRLTVV.

This clonotype was picked up a small number of times. The chain joins TRBV30 to TRBJ1-5; D is undetermined. Trimming cost V 5 bases and J 7 bases, with 18 bases left between them. The CDR3 contains 14 residues. In germline, CDR1 is GTSNPN, CDR2 SVGIG (reference sequence). This CDR3 is CAWSRAVQEQPQHF. For the CDR3, the DNA is TGTGCCTGGTCTCGGGCAGTCCAAGAGCAGCCCCAGCATTTT.

In its sample, this clonotype was seen a few times. This rearrangement joins TRBV5-1 to TRBJ1-6, with D perhaps TRBD1 (5 bases). Trimming shortened V by 4 bases and J by 7 bases, and 15 bases separated the two germline ends. There are 15 residues in the CDR3. CDR1 SGHRS and CDR2 YFSETQ come from the germline V gene. The CDR3 here is CASSASGTSNSPLHF. DNA for the CDR3: TGCGCCAGCAGCGCCTCCGGGACTTCCAATTCACCCCTCCACTTT.

This chain joins TRBV7-9 and TRBJ2-1, with D tentatively TRBD2 (9 bases). Germline CDR1 SEHNR, CDR2 FQNEAQ (reference sequence). V lost 9 bases, J lost 8 bases, and 29 bases lay in between. The CDR3 runs to 17 residues. As DNA, the CDR3 is TGTGCCAGTCTAGCGGGACAGGCTTTCGGCCTTCAGGATGAGCAGTTCTTC. Its translation: CASLAGQAFGLQDEQFF.

The sample holds many counts of this clonotype. The chain is built from TRBV11-2 and TRBJ2-7, with a weak D call TRBD2 (6 bases). The CDR3 totals 13 residues. Trimming stripped 0 bases from V and 4 bases from J, with 7 bases between. CDR1 SGHAT and CDR2 FQNNGV come from the germline V gene. In DNA form, the CDR3 reads TGTGCCAGCAGCTTAGAGGGGGGATACGAGCAGTACTTC. Its protein product is CASSLEGGYEQYF.

V is TRBV11-2 and J is TRBJ2-7; no clear D gene. CDR1 is SGHAT and CDR2 is FQNNGV in the germline V gene. V lost 10 bases to trimming and J lost 4 bases, with 14 bases between them. The CDR3 runs to 12 residues. In DNA form, the CDR3 reads TGTGCCAACGGCTACGAGACTTACGAGCAGTACTTC. This codes for CANGYETYEQYF.

The V call is TRBV7-9, the J call TRBJ2-5, with D tentatively TRBD1 (6 bases). Looked up from germline, CDR1 is SEHNR and CDR2 is FQNEAQ (reference sequence). V was trimmed by 5 bases and J by 2 bases, leaving 18 bases between them. This CDR3 has 16 amino acids. CDR3 in amino acids: CASSRDSYREQETQYF. In DNA form, the CDR3 reads TGTGCCAGCAGCCGCGACTCCTACAGGGAACAAGAGACCCAGTACTTC.

This clonotype was detected many times. The chain is built from TRBV12-3 or TRBV12-4 and TRBJ2-1, with D tentatively TRBD1 or TRBD2 (6 bases each). The CDR3 runs 12 residues. Trimming removed 8 bases from V and 4 bases from J, with 9 bases in between. The DNA of the CDR3 is TGTGCCAGCCGAGGGGGGTACAATGAGCAGTTCTTC. Translated, it gives CASRGGYNEQFF.

A single count supports this clonotype. The chain employs TRBV11-1 and TRBJ2-5; the D gene is possibly TRBD2 (5 bases). From germline, CDR1 is SGHAT and CDR2 FQDESV (reference sequence). V lost 5 bases and J lost 3, with 16 bases in between. This CDR3 has 15 residues. The CDR3 DNA is TGTGCCAGCAGCCCAACCCTATCGGGGAAAGAGACCCAGTACTTC. As protein: CASSPTLSGKETQYF.

Points on this clonotype: This may come from a read error, since a much larger clone is one base off. J is TRBJ2-1 and V is TRBV4-1, with D possibly being TRBD1 (6 bases). Germline-derived CDR1 and CDR2 are MGHRA and YSYEKL. The CDR3 totals 16 residues. Trimming removed 3 bases at V and 1 base at J, with 13 bases between. CDR3 amino acids: CASSQTWTVSYNEQFF. The CDR3 DNA reads TGCGCCAGCAGCCAGACTTGGACAGTTTCCTACAATGAGCAGTTCTTC.

This clonotype was seen at least ten times. The chain carries TRBV10-3 and TRBJ2-5; TRBD1 agrees at 10 bases. This CDR3 is 15 amino acids long. The germline V gene encodes CDR1 ENHRY and CDR2 SYGVKD. V lost 4 bases and J lost 3; bases outside the gene matches: 5. CDR3 nucleotides: TGTGCCATCAGTGGAATCGGGACAGGGGAAGAGACCCAGTACTTC. It is translated as CAISGIGTGEETQYF.

The chain links TRBV6-6 to TRBJ1-1, with 8 bases that match TRBD1. Germline lookup yields CDR1 MNHNY and CDR2 SVGAGI (reference sequence). Trimming at V came to 6 bases and at J to 2 bases, leaving 8 bases not matched to a gene. The CDR3 covers 15 residues. The CDR3 DNA reads as TGTGCCAGCAGCAGAAGGACAGGGACTAACACTGAAGCTTTCTTT. Encoded protein: CASSRRTGTNTEAFF.

For this clonotype: This may be a read error: a much more frequent sequence differs by one nucleotide. The chain joins TRBV12-3 or TRBV12-4 to TRBJ1-2; D uncertain. Deletions cut 4 bases from V and 4 bases from J, with 13 bases between. This CDR3 is built from 14 residues. CDR3 residues: CASSSRRQPYGYTF. The CDR3 DNA sequence: TGTGCCAGCAGTTCGCGTAGGCAGCCCTATGGCTACACCTTC.